This TCR beta chain emerged from a study of blood T cell repertoires in COVID-19. Study details: The origin of the acute and convalescent COVID-19 samples was the United States, Italy and Spain. T cells, B-cell-depleted T cells, or PBMCs provided the cDNA or gDNA that served as material.

Under the authors' procedure: Using reference gene primer amplification, nucleated cell counts were estimated. Sequencing was performed with immunoSEQ multiplex PCR; in TCRdb, only in-frame clones are kept and a portion is missing. V and J calls plus clone size are reproduced from that table; the DNA served to infer D and trimming. The table lists a few hundred thousand clones, about 89% of them singletons. Germline V gene lookup returns CDR1 WSHSY and CDR2 SAAADI. V was pared by 6 bases and J by 4 bases, with 10 bases of the junction left unmatched. The CDR3 consists of 16 residues. It was during active infection that Seattle patients were enrolled and then longitudinally followed.

The sample consisted of peripheral blood. The receptor's source is a young woman with COVID-19, enrolled during active disease. The rearrangement links TRBV10-2 to TRBJ2-7; TRBD2 matches at 12 bases. As DNA, the CDR3 is TGCGCCAGCAGCCCCAGACTAGCGGGAGACCATTACGAGCAGTACGTC. Its protein product is CASSPRLAGDHYEQYV.